This T cell receptor beta chain comes out of a study of identical twins (dated by TCRdb to 2016 to 2017). The study in broad terms: To test whether fetal clonotypes persist, this study deep-sequenced TCR alpha and beta repertoires from monozygotic twins, from unrelated adults of various ages, and from cord blood. To rule out contamination, the twin experiments were replicated at different times with different library preparation protocols.

A word on this clonotype: Its antigen target is currently unknown. Per-base qualities were not stored, and no clone one base away is much larger.

Libraries were constructed by 5' RACE. The reads were generated on an Illumina HiSeq 2000. Template switching introduced a universal primer binding site; the final cDNA contained a unique molecular identifier, enabling accurate counting of TCR cDNA molecules. Specific primers in the conserved constant-segment region were used to synthesize first-strand cDNA for TCR alpha and beta chains. Each cDNA library was double barcoded, with a SMART-Mk sample barcode plus Illumina barcodes, to control for contamination. TruSeq adapter sequences along with Illumina sample barcodes were introduced in two successive PCR steps. The TCR alpha and beta cDNA libraries were sequenced on the Illumina HiSeq platform using custom primers. Per the authors' processing: Unique molecular identifiers were extracted from raw reads with MiGEC, and CDR3 positions were determined with MiXCR. Recombination models were inferred per individual with the repgenHMM and IGoR tools using an EM algorithm. The analysis of shared clonotypes was done with the tcR package in R, with sharing normalized by the product of cloneset sizes. Out-of-frame nonproductive sequences were analyzed to study raw recombination free of thymic and clonal selection effects. Through fastp at Q25 and MiXCR, TCRdb rebuilt clones from the public reads, retaining in-frame beta chains. Each CDR3 protein gets just one entry, which takes the most common genes and DNA from the rows behind it. Clone size and V and J calls follow TCRdb, not the original study. The sample contains approximately 500,000 distinct CDR3 sequences, 20% to 25% of them found a single time. Clones ranked in the top ten supply about 3% of the sample.

Only healthy Caucasian donors were included. The twin cohort comprised three pairs of female monozygotic twins, all aged roughly 18 to 30 years. Positive isolation kits from Invitrogen were used to isolate the CD4+ and CD8+ T cell populations. General findings and caveats noted by the study authors: Because the same donors could not be followed over many years, the conclusions depended on cross-sectional statistical analysis. Compared with coincidental sharing between unrelated individuals, out-of-frame TCR alpha sequences shared between twins had an excess of sequences with low generation probability. Recombination models systematically underestimated out-of-frame TCR alpha sharing in monozygotic twins but agreed with sharing between unrelated individuals. Zero-insertion analyses could be partly confounded by invariant T cells such as MAIT and iNKT, although diverse VJ usage argued against such confounding for most clonotypes. A weaker excess of twin sharing was found in beta out-of-frame sequences because the signal-to-noise ratio was lowered by fewer shared sequences. Fewer insertions were carried by abundant cord blood beta clonotypes; a weaker similar trend was observed in young adult naive repertoires, while no such trend was observed in memory repertoires.

The CDR3 has 13 amino acids, counting the end cysteine and phenylalanine. Only the CDR3 DNA is retained, 39 bases long and in frame from the first base. The germline V gene gives CDR1 as SGDLS and CDR2 as YYNGEE. V was cut back by 0 bases and J by 3 bases, leaving a gap of 7 bases between them. The same specimen was also included in a second study, on T cells expressing NK-cell markers. In that second paper, the authors write: Three sorted T-cell subsets (CD3+CD56+NKG2C+, CD3+CD56+NKG2C- and CD3+CD56-NKG2C+) from several donors had their TCR beta-chain repertoires profiled. Among the eight sequenced donors, seven were HCMV-seropositive and one was HCMV-seronegative. To restrict sorting to alphabetaTCR-expressing T cells, an anti-gammadeltaTCR antibody was added in several experiments. For 5 or 6 donors, the dominant CD3+CD56+NKG2C+ clonotypes were among the top 10 CD8+ clonotypes and accounted for about 1.0-8% of CD8+ T cells. Those dominant clonotypes were again the most abundant among CD3+CD56-NKG2C+ cells in a handful of donors, at about 28.3-65%. Whether the expanded NKG2C-expressing T cell clones were specific for HCMV antigens was left unclear. Randomly selected healthy volunteers, three men and five women, were used as the eight sequenced donors. HCMV-specific IgG was detected in serum with a commercial ELISA kit to determine HCMV serostatus. MIGEC was used to demultiplex reads and group the reads by UMI, and MiTCR was used to assemble and quantify clonotypes. To exclude erroneous sequences, only TCR cDNA sequences supported by at least two reads were retained. The tcR package was used for downstream repertoire analysis, with clonotypes matched between fractions based on CDR3 nucleotide sequence plus V segment. VDJmatch was used to annotate antigen specificity against VDJdb, with one amino acid substitution allowed in CDR3.

The material sequenced was CD4+ T cells sorted from blood. The chain joins TRBV9 to TRBJ2-7; the D gene identity is not certain. The sequence came from a woman aged 18-29 years in good health. The DNA is TGTGCCAGCAGCGTAGACAGTCACTACGAGCAGTACTTC. Its protein reads: CASSVDSHYEQYF. The CDR3, completed at both ends by the reference TRBV9 and TRBJ2-7 genes, gives the full variable domain DSGVTQTPKHLITATGQRVTLRCSPRSGDLSVYWYQQSLDQGLQFLIQYYNGEERAKGNILERFSAQQFPDLHSELNLSSLELGDSALYFCASSVDSHYEQYFGPGTRLTVT.